A selection of T cell receptor beta chains follows, all from one sample in a study of T cells in localized non-small cell lung cancer. TCRdb's table, derived via immunoSEQ multiplex PCR, lists solely in-frame clones and lacks some. The sample has 30,000 to 40,000 clones; around 80% are singletons. The sequencing here drew on peripheral blood, taken before any cancer treatment. The source is a male donor aged 60 or over with stage II squamous cell lung carcinoma. The CDR3 runs from the conserved cysteine through the conserved F or W. D genes are given only for firm matches. Clone size is shown for a subset of rows, as once, few, many or a class of expanded clone.

J,D,V,size,DNA,CDR3
TRBJ2-1,NA,TRBV11-2,NA,TGTGCCAGCAGCTTAGATAGGGACAATGAGCAGTTCTTC,CASSLDRDNEQFF
TRBJ1-5,NA,TRBV30,NA,TGTGCCTGGAGTGTAGGTTCGGCTGCTAATCAGCCCCAGCATTTT,CAWSVGSAANQPQHF
TRBJ1-1,NA,TRBV18,NA,TGTGCCAGCTCACCAACTCAGGACACTGAAGCTTTCTTT,CASSPTQDTEAFF
TRBJ1-1,TRBD1,TRBV19,NA,TGTGCCAGTAGTATAGGATATAGCGGGACAGCCAGTGGAGCTTTCTTT,CASSIGYSGTASGAFF
TRBJ1-1,NA,TRBV5-8,NA,TGTGCCAGCAGAAGGGACACAATCACCACTGAAGCTTTCTTT,CASRRDTITTEAFF
TRBJ2-7,NA,TRBV27,once,TGTGCCAGCGGGGCTTGGGGCAGGGCAGTCGACGAGCAGTACTTC,CASGAWGRAVDEQYF
TRBJ1-2,NA,TRBV25-1,NA,TGTGCCAGCAGTGTAGGCTCGGCCAGAGCTAATGGCTACACCTTC,CASSVGSARANGYTF
TRBJ1-5,NA,TRBV15,NA,TGTGCCACCAGCAGAGATTTGGGTCAGCCCCAGCATTTT,CATSRDLGQPQHF
TRBJ1-2,NA,TRBV7-2,NA,TGTGCCAGCAGCTTAGATGGGGCGTCGCGGGGCTACACCTTC,CASSLDGASRGYTF
TRBJ1-2,TRBD1,TRBV7-2,NA,TGTGCCAGCAGCTTAGGGGGACAGGGCTATGGCTACACCTTC,CASSLGGQGYGYTF
TRBJ2-5,NA,TRBV19,NA,TGTGCCAGTAGTCCCGGAGGAAGGGGGTTGGAGGGGACCCAGTACTTC,CASSPGGRGLEGTQYF
TRBJ2-7,TRBD1,TRBV2,NA,TGTGCCAGCTCCGGGACAGGGATCAACGAGCAGTACTTC,CASSGTGINEQYF
TRBJ1-6,NA,TRBV9,NA,TGTGCCAGCAGCGTGGAAGGGTTTGGGAATTCACCCCTCCACTTT,CASSVEGFGNSPLHF